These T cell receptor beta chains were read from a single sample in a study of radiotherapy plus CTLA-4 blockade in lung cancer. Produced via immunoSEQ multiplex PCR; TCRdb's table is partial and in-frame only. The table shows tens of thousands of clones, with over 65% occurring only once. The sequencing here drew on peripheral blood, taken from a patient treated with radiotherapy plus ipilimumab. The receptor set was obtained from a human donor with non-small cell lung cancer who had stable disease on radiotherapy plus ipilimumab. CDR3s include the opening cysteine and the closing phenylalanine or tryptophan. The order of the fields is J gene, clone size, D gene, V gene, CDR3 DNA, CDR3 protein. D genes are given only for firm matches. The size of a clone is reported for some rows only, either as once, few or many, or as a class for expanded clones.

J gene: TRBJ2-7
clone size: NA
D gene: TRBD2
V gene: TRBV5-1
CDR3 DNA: TGCGCCAGCAGTATGGGGGGGAGCTCCTACGAGCAGTACTTC
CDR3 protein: CASSMGGSSYEQYF

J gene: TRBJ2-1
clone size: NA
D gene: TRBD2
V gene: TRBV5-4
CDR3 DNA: TGTGCCAGCAGCTTGGATACAAAGGGCGGGGGGAATGAGCAGTTCTTC
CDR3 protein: CASSLDTKGGGNEQFF

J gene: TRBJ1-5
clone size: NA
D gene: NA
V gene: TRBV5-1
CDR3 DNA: TGCGCCAGCAGCTTGGATGGGGGCCCCAGCAATCAGCCCCAGCATTTT
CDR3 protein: CASSLDGGPSNQPQHF

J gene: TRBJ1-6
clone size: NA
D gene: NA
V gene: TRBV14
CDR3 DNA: TGTGCCAGCAGCCACGGACACTATAATTCACCCCTCCACTTT
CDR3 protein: CASSHGHYNSPLHF

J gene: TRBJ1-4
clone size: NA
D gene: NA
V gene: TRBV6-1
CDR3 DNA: TGTGCCAGCAGTGAAGAGAAAAAACTGTTTTTT
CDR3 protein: CASSEEKKLFF

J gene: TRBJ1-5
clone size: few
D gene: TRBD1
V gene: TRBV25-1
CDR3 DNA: TGTGCCAGCAGTGAAGCACAGGGGCGAGGCAATCAGCCCCAGCATTTT
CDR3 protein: CASSEAQGRGNQPQHF

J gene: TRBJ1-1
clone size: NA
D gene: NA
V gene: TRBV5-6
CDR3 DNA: TGTGCCAGCAGCTTGGGCCGAGGGGGCACTGAAGCTTTCTTT
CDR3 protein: CASSLGRGGTEAFF

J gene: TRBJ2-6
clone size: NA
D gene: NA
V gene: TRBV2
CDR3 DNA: TGTGCCAGCAGCGTCGGGGGTGGGGCCAACGTCCTGACTTTC
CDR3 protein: CASSVGGGANVLTF

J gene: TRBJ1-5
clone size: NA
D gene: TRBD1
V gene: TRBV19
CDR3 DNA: TGTGCCAGTAGTATTAGACAGGGAGGTAATCAGCCCCAGCATTTT
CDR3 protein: CASSIRQGGNQPQHF

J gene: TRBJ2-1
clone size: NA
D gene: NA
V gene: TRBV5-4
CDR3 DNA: TGTGCCAGCAGCCCTCCTAGCGGTCGAGGGGGGTACAATGAGCAGTTCTTC
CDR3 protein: CASSPPSGRGGYNEQFF

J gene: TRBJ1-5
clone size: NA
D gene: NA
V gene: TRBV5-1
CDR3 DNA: TGCGCCAGCAGCTTTGGGGACAGCAATCAGCCCCAGCATTTT
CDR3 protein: CASSFGDSNQPQHF

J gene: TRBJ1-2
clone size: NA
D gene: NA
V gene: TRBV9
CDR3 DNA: TGTGCCAGCAGCGTAGCCAGCCAAAGAAGCGATGGCTACACCTTC
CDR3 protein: CASSVASQRSDGYTF

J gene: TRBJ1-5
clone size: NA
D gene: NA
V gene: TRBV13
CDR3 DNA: TGTGCCAGCAGCTTAGGCCGGCAGGGTTATCAGCCCCAGCATTTT
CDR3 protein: CASSLGRQGYQPQHF

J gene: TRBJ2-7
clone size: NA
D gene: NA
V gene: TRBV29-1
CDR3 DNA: TGCAGCGTTGAAGATGACAGGTACGAGCAGTACTTC
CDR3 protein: CSVEDDRYEQYF

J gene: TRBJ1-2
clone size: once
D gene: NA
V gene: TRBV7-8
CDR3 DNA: TGTGCCAGCAGCTCCTCTATGCAGTACTATGGCTACACCTTC
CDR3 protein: CASSSSMQYYGYTF

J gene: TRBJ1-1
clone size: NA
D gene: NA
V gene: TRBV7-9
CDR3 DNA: TGTGCCAGCAGCTTAGTTGTGAACACTGAAGCTTTCTTT
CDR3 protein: CASSLVVNTEAFF

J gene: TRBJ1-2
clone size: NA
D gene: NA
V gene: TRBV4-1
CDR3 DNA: TGCGCCAGCAGCCAGGGACGGATGAACTATGGCTACACCTTC
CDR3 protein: CASSQGRMNYGYTF

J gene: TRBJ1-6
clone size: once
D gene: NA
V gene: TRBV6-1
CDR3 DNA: TGTGCCAGCAGTGAACACGGGTATAATTCACCCCTCCACTTT
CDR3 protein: CASSEHGYNSPLHF

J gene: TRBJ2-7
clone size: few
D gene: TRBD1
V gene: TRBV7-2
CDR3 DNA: TGTGCCAGCAGCTTAGTAGTGACAGGGGTGTACGAGCAGTACTTC
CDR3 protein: CASSLVVTGVYEQYF

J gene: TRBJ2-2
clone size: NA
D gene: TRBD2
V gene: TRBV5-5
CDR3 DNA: TGTGCCAGCAGCTTGCTGGCGGGGGGCAGGAACACCGGGGAGCTGTTTTTT
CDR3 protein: CASSLLAGGRNTGELFF

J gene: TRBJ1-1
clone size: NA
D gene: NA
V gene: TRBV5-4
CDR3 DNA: TGTGCCAGCAGCTTCGCTTTACAGGCGAACACTGAAGCTTTCTTT
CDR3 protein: CASSFALQANTEAFF

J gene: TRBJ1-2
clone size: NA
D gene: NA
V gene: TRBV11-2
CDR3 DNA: TGTGCCAGCAGCTTAGGATACTATGGCTACACCTTC
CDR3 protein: CASSLGYYGYTF

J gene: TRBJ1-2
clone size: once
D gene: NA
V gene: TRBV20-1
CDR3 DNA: TGCAGTGCTAGTTACCGCTTGGGCTACACCTTC
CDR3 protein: CSASYRLGYTF

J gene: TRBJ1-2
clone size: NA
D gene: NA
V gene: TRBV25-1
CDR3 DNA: TGTGCCAGCAGTGTCGAAGGATCCTATGGCTACACCTTC
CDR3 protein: CASSVEGSYGYTF

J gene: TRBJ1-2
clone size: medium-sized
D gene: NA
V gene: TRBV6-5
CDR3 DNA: TGTGCCAGCAGCCCCGGAGGGGCCTACTATGGCTACACCTTC
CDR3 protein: CASSPGGAYYGYTF

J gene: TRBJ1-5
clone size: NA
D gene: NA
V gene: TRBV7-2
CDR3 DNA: TGTGCCAGCAGCTTAGCGTGGGGGCAGCCCCAGCATTTT
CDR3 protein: CASSLAWGQPQHF

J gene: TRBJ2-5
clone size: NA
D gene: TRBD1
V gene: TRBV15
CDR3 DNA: TGTGCCACCAGCGACCGACAGGGGGTGATTCGGAGGGAGACCCAGTACTTC
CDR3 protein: CATSDRQGVIRRETQYF

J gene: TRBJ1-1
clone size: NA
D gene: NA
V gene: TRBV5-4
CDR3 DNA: TGTGCCAGCAGCTTGGCCAAACGGGGGAAGAACACTGAAGCTTTCTTT
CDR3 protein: CASSLAKRGKNTEAFF

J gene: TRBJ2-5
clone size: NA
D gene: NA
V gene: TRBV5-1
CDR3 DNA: TGCGCCAGCAGCAGGGAGGTGGGAGAGACCCAGTACTTC
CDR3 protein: CASSREVGETQYF

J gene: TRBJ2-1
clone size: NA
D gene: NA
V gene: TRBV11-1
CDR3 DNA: TGTGCCAGCAGCCTCAAGCGGGTCGAGCAGTTCTTC
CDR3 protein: CASSLKRVEQFF

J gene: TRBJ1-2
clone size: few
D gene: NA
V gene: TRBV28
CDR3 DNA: TGTGCCAGCGCCCCAGATCCCTATGGCTACACCTTC
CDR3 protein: CASAPDPYGYTF

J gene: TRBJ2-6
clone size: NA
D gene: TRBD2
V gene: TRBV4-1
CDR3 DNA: TGCGCCAGCAGCCAAGCGGGGACTAGCGGGGGTACGTCTGCCAACGTCCTGACTTTC
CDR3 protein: CASSQAGTSGGTSANVLTF

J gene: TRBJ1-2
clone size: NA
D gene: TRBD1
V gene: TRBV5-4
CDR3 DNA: TGTGCCAGCGGCCGCCAGGGGGCTGGCTACACCTTC
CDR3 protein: CASGRQGAGYTF

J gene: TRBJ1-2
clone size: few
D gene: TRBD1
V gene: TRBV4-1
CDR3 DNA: TGCGCCAGCAGTCCTACAGGGGTCTGGGGCTACACCTTC
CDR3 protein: CASSPTGVWGYTF

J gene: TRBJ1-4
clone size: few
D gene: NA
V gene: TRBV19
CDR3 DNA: TGTGCCTCACAGGGAGTTCATAATGAAAAACTGTTTTTT
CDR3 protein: CASQGVHNEKLFF

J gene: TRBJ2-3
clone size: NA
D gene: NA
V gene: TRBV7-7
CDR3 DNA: TGTGCCAGCAGCAAAGGGACTGGCACAGATACGCAGTATTTT
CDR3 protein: CASSKGTGTDTQYF

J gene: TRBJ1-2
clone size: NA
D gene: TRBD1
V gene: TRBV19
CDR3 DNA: TGTGCCAGTCTCCCCCGGGGACAGGGGCTTTATGGCTACACCTTC
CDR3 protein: CASLPRGQGLYGYTF

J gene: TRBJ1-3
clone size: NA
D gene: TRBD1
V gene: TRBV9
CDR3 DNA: TGTGCCAGCAGCGTAGGGGGACAGGGTGGAAACACCATATATTTT
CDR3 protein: CASSVGGQGGNTIYF

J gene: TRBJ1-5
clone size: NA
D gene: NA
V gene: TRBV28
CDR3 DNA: TGTGCCAGCAGTTTAGTGGGGGAGCCCCAGCATTTT
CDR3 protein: CASSLVGEPQHF

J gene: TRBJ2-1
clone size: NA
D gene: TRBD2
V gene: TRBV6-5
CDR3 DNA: TGTGCCAGCAGTTATCGGGGGGGGCTCGATGAGCAGTTCTTC
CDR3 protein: CASSYRGGLDEQFF